This T cell receptor beta chain was profiled in a study of T cells in tumors and immune-related adverse events. Profiling relied on immunoSEQ multiplex PCR, and the TCRdb table lists in-frame clones only, not all of them. Of roughly 5,100 clones listed, less than 75% are singletons. V lost 4 bases to trimming and J lost 7 bases, with 17 bases between them. Germline values: CDR1 SGHRS, CDR2 YFSETQ. This CDR3 contains 14 residues. The TCR was taken from a female donor with metastatic renal cell carcinoma. This sequence joins TRBV5-1 and TRBJ2-5, with D possibly matching TRBD1 (6 bases). Sample: gut tissue, taken from a patient treated with anti-PD-1 therapy. Here the CDR3 reads CASSARGGTGTQYF. Written as DNA, the CDR3 is TGCGCCAGCAGCGCTCGAGGGGGTACAGGGACCCAGTACTTC.